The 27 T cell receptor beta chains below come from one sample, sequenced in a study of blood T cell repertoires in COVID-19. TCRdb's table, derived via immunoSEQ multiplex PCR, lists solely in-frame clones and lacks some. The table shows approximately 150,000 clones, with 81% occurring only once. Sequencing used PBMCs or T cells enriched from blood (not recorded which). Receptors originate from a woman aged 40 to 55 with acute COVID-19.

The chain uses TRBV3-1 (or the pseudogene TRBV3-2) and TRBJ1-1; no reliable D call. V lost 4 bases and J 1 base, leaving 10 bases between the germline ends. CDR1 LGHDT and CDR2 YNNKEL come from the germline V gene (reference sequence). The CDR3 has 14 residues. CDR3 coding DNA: TGTGCCAGCAGCCTATCGGAGACGAACACTGAAGCTTTCTTT. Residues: CASSLSETNTEAFF.

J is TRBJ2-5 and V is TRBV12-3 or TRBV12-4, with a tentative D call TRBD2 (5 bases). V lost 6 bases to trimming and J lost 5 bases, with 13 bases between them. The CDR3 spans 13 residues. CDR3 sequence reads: CASRTLGAETQYF. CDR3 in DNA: TGTGCCAGCAGGACACTGGGAGCGGAGACCCAGTACTTC.

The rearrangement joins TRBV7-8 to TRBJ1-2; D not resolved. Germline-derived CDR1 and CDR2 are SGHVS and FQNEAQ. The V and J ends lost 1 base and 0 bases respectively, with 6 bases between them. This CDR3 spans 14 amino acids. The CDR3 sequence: CASSLEQTNYGYTF. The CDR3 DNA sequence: TGTGCCAGCAGCTTAGAACAGACTAACTATGGCTACACCTTC.

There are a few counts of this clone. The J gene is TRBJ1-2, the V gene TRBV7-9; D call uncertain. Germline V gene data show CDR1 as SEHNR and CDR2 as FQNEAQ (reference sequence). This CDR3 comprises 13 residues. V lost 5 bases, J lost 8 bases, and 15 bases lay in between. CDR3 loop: CASSPRGADGYTF. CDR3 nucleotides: TGTGCCAGCAGCCCAAGAGGAGCAGACGGCTACACCTTC.

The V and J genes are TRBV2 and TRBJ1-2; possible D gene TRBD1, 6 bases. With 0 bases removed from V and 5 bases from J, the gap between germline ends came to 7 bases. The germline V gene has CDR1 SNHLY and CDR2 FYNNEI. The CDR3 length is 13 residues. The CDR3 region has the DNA TGTGCCAGCAGTGAAGCGAGGGGGTATGGCTACACCTTC. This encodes CASSEARGYGYTF.

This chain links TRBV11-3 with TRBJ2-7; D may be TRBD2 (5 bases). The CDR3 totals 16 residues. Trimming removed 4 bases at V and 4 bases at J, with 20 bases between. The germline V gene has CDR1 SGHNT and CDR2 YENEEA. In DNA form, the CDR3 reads TGTGCCAGCAGCTCTCAGGTATGCTCGTGCGGGTACGAGCAGTACGTC. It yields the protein CASSSQVCSCGYEQYV.

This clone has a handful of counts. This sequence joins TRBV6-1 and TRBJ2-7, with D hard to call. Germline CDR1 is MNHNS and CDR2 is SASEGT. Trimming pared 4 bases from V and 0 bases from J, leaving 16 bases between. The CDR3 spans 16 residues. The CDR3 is CASSVSDAVYSYEQYV. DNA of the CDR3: TGTGCCAGCAGTGTTTCCGACGCGGTTTACTCCTACGAGCAGTACGTC.

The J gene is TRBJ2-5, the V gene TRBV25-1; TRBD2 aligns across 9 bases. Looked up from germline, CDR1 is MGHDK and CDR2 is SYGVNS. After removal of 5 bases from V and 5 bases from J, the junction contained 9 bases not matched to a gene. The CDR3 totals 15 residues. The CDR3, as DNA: TGTGCCAGCAGTCGGCCTAGCGGGACGAGTGAGACCCAGTACTTC. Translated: CASSRPSGTSETQYF.

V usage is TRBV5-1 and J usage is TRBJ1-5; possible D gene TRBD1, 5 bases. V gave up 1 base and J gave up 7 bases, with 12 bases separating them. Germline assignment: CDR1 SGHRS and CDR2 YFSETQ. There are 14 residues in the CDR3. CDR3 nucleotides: TGCGCCAGCAGCTTGCGGGGGGGAGAACAGCCCCAGCATTTT. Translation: CASSLRGGEQPQHF.

The chain's CDR3 is CASGLVRGTEAFF. CDR3 DNA: TGTGCTAGTGGTTTGGTCAGGGGTACTGAAGCTTTCTTT. The chain is built from TRBV12-5 and TRBJ1-1, with D possibly matching TRBD1 (6 bases). The V end lost 0 bases, the J end lost 5 bases, and 7 bases lay between the germline ends. This CDR3 contains 13 residues. Germline V gives CDR1 LGHNT, CDR2 FRNRAP.

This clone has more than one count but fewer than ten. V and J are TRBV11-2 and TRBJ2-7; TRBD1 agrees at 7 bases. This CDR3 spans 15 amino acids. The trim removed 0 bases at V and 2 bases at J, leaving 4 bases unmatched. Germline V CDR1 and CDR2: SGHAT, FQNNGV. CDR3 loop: CASSLDGDRTYEQYF. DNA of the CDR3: TGTGCCAGCAGCTTAGATGGGGACAGAACCTACGAGCAGTACTTC.

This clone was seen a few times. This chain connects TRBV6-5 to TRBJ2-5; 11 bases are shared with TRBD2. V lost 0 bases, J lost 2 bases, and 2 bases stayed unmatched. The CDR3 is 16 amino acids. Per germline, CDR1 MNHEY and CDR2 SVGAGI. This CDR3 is CASSYSGTSGQETQYF. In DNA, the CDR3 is TGTGCCAGCAGTTACTCCGGGACTAGCGGTCAAGAGACCCAGTACTTC.

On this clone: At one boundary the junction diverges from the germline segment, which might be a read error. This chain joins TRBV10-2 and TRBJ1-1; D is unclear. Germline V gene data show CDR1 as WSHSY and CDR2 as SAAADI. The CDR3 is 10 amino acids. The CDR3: CATLGAEAFF. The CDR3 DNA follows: TGCGCCACCCTTGGTGCTGAGGCTTTCTTT.

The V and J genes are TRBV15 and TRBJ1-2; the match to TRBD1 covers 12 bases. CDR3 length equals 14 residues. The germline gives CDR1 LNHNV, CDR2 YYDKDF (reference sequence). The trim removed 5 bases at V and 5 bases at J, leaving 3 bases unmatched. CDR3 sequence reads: CATSEGQGAYGYTF. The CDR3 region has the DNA TGTGCCACCAGCGAGGGACAGGGGGCTTATGGCTACACCTTC. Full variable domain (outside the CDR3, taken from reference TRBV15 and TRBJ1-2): DAMVIQNPRYQVTQFGKPVTLSCSQTLNHNVMYWYQQKSSQAPKLLFHYYDKDFNNEADTPDNFQSRRPNTSFCFLDIRSPGLGDTAMYLCATSEGQGAYGYTFGSGTRLTVV.

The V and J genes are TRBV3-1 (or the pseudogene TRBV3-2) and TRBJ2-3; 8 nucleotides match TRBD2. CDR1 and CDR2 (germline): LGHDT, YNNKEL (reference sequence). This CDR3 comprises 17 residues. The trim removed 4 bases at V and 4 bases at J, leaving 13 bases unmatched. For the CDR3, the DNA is TGTGCCAGCAGCCCCCTCCGAGCGGGAGTTCACTCAGATACGCAGTATTTT. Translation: CASSPLRAGVHSDTQYF.

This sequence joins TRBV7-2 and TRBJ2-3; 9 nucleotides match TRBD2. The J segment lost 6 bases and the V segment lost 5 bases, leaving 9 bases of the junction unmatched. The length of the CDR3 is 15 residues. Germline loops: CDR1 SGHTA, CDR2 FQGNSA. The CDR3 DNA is TGTGCCAGCAGCCTTCGGGCTAGCGGGAAGGATACGCAGTATTTT. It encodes CASSLRASGKDTQYF.

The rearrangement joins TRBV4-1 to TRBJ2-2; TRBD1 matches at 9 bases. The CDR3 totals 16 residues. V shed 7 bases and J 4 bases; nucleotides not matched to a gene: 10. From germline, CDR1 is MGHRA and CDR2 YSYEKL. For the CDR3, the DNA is TGCGCCAGCACCCTCCACGGACAGGGGCCCACCGGGGAGCTGTTTTTT. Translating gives CASTLHGQGPTGELFF.

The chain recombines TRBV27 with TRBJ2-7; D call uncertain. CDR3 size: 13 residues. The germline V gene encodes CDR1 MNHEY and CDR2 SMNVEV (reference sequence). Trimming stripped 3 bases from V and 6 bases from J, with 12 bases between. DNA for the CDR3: TGTGCCAGCAGTTTTTTAGCTGTGGGCGAGCAGTACTTC. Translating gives CASSFLAVGEQYF.

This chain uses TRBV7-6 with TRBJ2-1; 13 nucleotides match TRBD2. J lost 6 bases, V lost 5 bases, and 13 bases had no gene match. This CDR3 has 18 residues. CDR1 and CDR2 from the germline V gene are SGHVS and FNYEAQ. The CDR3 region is CASSGLAGVSVRFNEQFF. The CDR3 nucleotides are TGTGCCAGCAGCGGACTAGCGGGAGTATCAGTACGTTTCAATGAGCAGTTCTTC.

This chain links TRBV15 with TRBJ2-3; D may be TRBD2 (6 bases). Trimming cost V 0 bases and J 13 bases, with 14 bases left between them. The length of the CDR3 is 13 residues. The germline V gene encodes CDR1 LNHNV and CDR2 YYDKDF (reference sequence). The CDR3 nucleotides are TGTGCCACCAGCAGAGATCGGATAGCGGATGAGTATTTT. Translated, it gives CATSRDRIADEYF.

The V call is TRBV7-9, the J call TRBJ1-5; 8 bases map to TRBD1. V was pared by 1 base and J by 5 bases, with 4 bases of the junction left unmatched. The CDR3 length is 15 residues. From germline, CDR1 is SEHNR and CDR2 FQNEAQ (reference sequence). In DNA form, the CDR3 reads TGTGCCAGCAGCTTAGGGAACAGGGGGTATCAGCCCCAGCATTTT. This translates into CASSLGNRGYQPQHF.

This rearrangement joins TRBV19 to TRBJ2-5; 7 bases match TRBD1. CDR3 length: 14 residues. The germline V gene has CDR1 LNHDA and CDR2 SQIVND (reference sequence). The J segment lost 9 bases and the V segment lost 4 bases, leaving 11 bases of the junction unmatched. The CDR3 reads CASSTGTDDRAQYF. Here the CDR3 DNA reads TGTGCCAGTAGTACGGGGACAGACGACCGGGCCCAGTACTTC.

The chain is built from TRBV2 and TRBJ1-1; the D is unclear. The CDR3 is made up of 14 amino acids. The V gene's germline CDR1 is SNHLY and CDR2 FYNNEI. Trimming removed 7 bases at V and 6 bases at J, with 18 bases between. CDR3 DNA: TGTGCCAGCACGTCCACGAGGGAACCCGCTGAAGCTTTCTTT. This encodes CASTSTREPAEAFF.

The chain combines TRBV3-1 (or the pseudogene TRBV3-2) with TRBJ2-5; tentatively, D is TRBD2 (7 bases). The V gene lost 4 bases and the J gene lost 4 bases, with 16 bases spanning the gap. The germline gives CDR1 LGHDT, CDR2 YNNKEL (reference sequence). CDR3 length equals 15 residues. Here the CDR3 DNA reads TGTGCCAGCAGCCTCAGGGGCTCGGGGGGAGAGACCCAGTACTTC. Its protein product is CASSLRGSGGETQYF.

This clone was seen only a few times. Here the CDR3 reads CASSTSGGSYEQYV. The CDR3 region has the DNA TGTGCCAGCTCAACTAGCGGGGGATCCTACGAGCAGTACGTC. The chain couples TRBV18 to TRBJ2-7; 11 positions match TRBD2. V dropped 5 bases and J dropped 1; count of bases not matched to a gene: 1. Germline CDR1 reads KGHSH; CDR2 reads LQKENI. The CDR3 contains 14 residues.

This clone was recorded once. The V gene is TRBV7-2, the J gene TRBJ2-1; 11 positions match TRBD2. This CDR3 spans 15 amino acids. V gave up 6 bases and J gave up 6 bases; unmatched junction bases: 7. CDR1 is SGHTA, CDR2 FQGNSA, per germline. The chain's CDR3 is CASRLGLAELNEQFF. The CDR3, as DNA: TGTGCCAGCAGATTGGGACTAGCGGAACTCAATGAGCAGTTCTTC.

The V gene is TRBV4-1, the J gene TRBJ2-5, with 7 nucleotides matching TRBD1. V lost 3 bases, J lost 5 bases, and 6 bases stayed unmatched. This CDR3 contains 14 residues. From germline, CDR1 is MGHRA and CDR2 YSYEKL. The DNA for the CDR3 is TGCGCCAGCAGCCAGAAACAGGGGCGGGAGACCCAGTACTTC. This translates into CASSQKQGRETQYF.